This entry features one TCR beta chain sequence. What antigen it recognizes has not been identified. No much larger clone is present one base from it, and per-base qualities are unavailable. This sample was taken from a study of cytomegalovirus exposure and HLA in healthy donors (TCRdb year 2017). As for the study more broadly: In an earlier analysis of 450 to 750 of the donors, less than 350 Gb of sequence data and 117 million unique TCR beta sequences from 180 million or so T cells were reported. An early release covering roughly 640 HLA-typed donors comprised about 300 gigabases of sequencing data and some 79 million unique TCR sequences. Of the 398 genotyped donors, about 80% fell in the genetic ancestry cluster associated with self-reported Caucasian donors. The study aimed to test whether cataloging public T cell receptors could reveal signatures of past pathogen exposure. Using immunosequencing, the study profiled T cell repertoires from 666 subjects and related those repertoires to cytomegalovirus serostatus. A separate validation cohort of more than 100 different subjects was used in addition to the approximately 670-subject first cohort. To predict cytomegalovirus infection status, the study brought together high-throughput TCR immunosequencing, statistical association of individual TCRs with disease status, and machine learning. To study patterns of TCR occurrence, a later analysis re-analyzed previously published TCR beta repertoires from 650 to 750 donors and added high-resolution HLA genotyping. Rather than drawing on any new phenotypic data, the later analysis identified candidate immune exposures from TCR beta sequences and the way those sequences occurred across donors. In an earlier analysis of roughly 600 of the donors, high-throughput TCR beta sequencing was used to judge whether each TCR beta V gene segment behaved as functional or pseudogenic. Alongside the repertoire data, information on donor age, sex, ethnicity and CMV serostatus was compiled. Genome-wide SNP genotypes for about 55% of the 666 donors were used in a later genetic analysis, which treated that subset as a discovery cohort. All discovery cohort repertoires had been generated on a single sequencing platform. Class I and class II HLA loci were covered by the typing at four-digit resolution. The number of typed donors differed by locus: about 620-640 for A, B, C, DRB1 and DQB1; 500 to 550 for DQA1; about 600 for DPA1; and around 450 for DPB1. About five DR-DQ haplotypes were handled as single units for association and clustering, since linkage in the cohort was strong. On average, approximately 250,000 unique TCR beta nucleotide sequences were sequenced per donor among 398 genotyped donors of the cohort, with around 19% of those sequences being non-productive.

In total, just over 650 healthy bone marrow donors made up the cohort. At the time of sampling, every cohort member was nominally healthy, though immune exposures that went unrecorded were likely present. The donor tested CMV seropositive, placing the donor among the 289 seropositive members of the cohort. A peripheral blood sample was provided by each donor, and peripheral blood mononuclear cells were used for TCR beta sequencing. Genomic DNA was extracted from the blood cell samples with the Qiagen DNeasy Blood Extraction Kit. The CDR3, cysteine through phenylalanine, is 9 amino acids long. CDR3 DNA is the only sequence kept; it has 27 bases, read in frame from the first base. V is pared back by 7 bases and J by 6 bases, with 5 bases lying between the germline termini. The germline V gene yields SGDLS for CDR1 and YYNGEE for CDR2. General study outcomes and caveats: Some IMGT-functional V segments, including TRBV6-2 and TRBV6-3, could not be told apart with the 87-base-pair reads, so those segments were excluded. A total of 150 to 200 TCR beta chains were listed by the study as associated with cytomegalovirus. An association between a missense DCLRE1C variant and V-gene and J-gene trimming of TCR beta chains was found in a later genetic analysis and replicated in an independent cohort. When HLA alleles, especially DR and DQ, strongly co-occurred, TCR associations were difficult to assign to individual alleles. CMV serostatus was the only immune exposure information available for the cohort. A cluster of highly shared sequence variants was judged likely to represent a technical artifact of the sequencing pipeline. It was suggested by the authors that the approach could potentially be generalized to other disease states and immunological phenotypes. Correlated functional status among segregating V segments might be attributable to linkage disequilibrium, but an unknown experimental factor could not be ruled out. Over 15 rarely observed V segments, including chromosome 9 orphons, were excluded from the earlier analysis of about 600 of the donors because counts were too low. Specific HLA alleles were associated with over 15,000 TCR beta sequences at a false discovery rate of 0.05 in a later analysis. While some public TCRs were present in many individuals, most TCR sequences turned up only very rarely across donors. Because HLA typing was missing for some donors at each locus, association tests included only the typed subset. Three of the identified cytomegalovirus-associated TCR beta chains were confirmed in vitro to be specific for cytomegalovirus antigens. Roughly uniform sequencing depth across donors was assumed in presence/absence analyses, although this assumption may not hold. A further reported finding was that TCR beta sequences accurately predicted the HLA-A and HLA-B alleles for most subjects in the first cohort. Broadly in line with IMGT annotations, most TCR beta V segments showed up in productive rearrangements about 90% or about 30% of the time in an earlier analysis of several hundred of the donors. According to a later analysis, TCR association rates differed among HLA loci, with DRB1 alleles showing the most associated TCRs and HLA-C alleles showing the fewest. Most CMV-associated TCR beta chains appeared to be HLA-restricted in a later analysis, and the HLA associations seemed to be driven largely by CMV exposure. In a later analysis, HLA-associated TCR beta chains were found to be more clonally expanded and to have lower generation probabilities than equally common non-associated chains. In both the original and validation cohorts, the classifier was reported to diagnose cytomegalovirus status with high specificity and sensitivity. In a later analysis, several top co-occurrence clusters were reported to appear linked to parvovirus B19, influenza, CMV and Epstein-Barr virus. In this cohort, only TCR beta chains were sequenced, and detectable features were limited by the absence of alpha or paired-chain data. A later genetic analysis reported fewer N-insertions in productive TCRs among donors in an Asian-associated ancestry cluster than the roughly 670-donor mean.

Libraries were built with the immunoSEQ multiplex PCR assay. The multiplex PCR relied on a mix of 60 forward primers for TCR Vbeta segments and 13 reverse primers for TCR Jbeta segments. A multiplex PCR assay on genomic DNA amplified the CDR3 region of rearranged TCR beta genes. On the Illumina HiSeq System, the amplified TCR beta libraries were sequenced as 87-base-pair reads. The study's own analysis went as follows. Across the 670 or so repertoires, a later analysis counted approximately 75 million unique TCR beta chains, about 10 million of which were shared by at least two donors. Raw reads were error-corrected and collapsed into unique sequences by a nearest-neighbor algorithm in which closely related sequences were merged to remove PCR and sequencing errors. CDR3 sequences were aligned to IMGT reference sequences to assign V, D and J gene segments. For a sequence to be retained, a match of at least six nucleotides was required to both a V gene segment and a J gene segment. A rearrangement counted as productive if the CDR3 had no stop codons and remained in frame with V and J, and every other rearrangement counted as non-productive. CDR3 was defined by IMGT convention, running from the second conserved V-encoded cysteine to the conserved J-encoded phenylalanine. Sequences without an unambiguous match to a single V gene segment were excluded from the earlier analysis of a few hundred of the donors. An earlier analysis of 450 to 650 of the donors called V segments functional above 56.7% productive rearrangements and segregating when the between-donor standard deviation exceeded 5%. A statistical classification framework was developed to diagnose cytomegalovirus status using the catalog of TCR beta chain sequences. In a later analysis, V and J genes were assigned by comparing TCR nucleotide sequences against IMGT/GENE-DB human TR gene sequences. The TCRdist pipeline was used in a later analysis to assign CDR3 sequences and most-parsimonious VDJ recombination scenarios. In a later analysis, every TCR beta chain was defined by the combination of its CDR3 amino acid sequence and its V-gene family, and reads without a unique V-gene family were dropped. A later analysis removed several hundred highly shared, low-generation-probability nucleotide sequences to deal with suspected cross-contamination and a sequencing artifact. For each public chain, a later analysis derived a clonal expansion index from normalized ranks of inferred template counts within each repertoire. In a later analysis, generation probabilities were computed with a VDJ recombination model fitted to out-of-frame rearrangements, and the resulting probabilities were checked against IGoR. In a later analysis, hypergeometric tests were used to score TCR-TCR, TCR-HLA and TCR-CMV co-occurrence, with a repertoire-size bias correction applied to TCR pairs. False discovery rates were estimated in a later analysis by permuting HLA or CMV assignments 20 times. A later analysis grouped co-occurring TCRs with DBSCAN, adding TCRdist sequence similarity when clustering within HLA-allele-positive subsets. Repertoires with fewer than 30,000 or more than 120,000 public chains were left out of co-occurrence clustering, as were roughly five repertoires with anomalous nucleotide sharing. The immuneACCESS repertoire file appears here via TCRdb, limited to in-frame rearrangements. These files lack a portion of the clones; in checked studies, under half of the deficit traces to unresolved V genes, and the cause of the others is not known. From that table come the V and J calls and clone size; the DNA was used to work out D and trimming. Counted in this sample were about 160,000 clones; around 80% of them appeared once. Clones ranked in the top ten supply about 7.7% of the sample.

This receptor chain uses TRBV9 and TRBJ2-7; the D gene cannot be resolved reliably. The sequencing input was PBMCs. The origin of this receptor is a woman in her thirties in good health and CMV-seropositive. The nucleotide sequence reads TGTGCCAGCTCGTCCGAGCAGTACTTC. It translates as CASSSEQYF.